The clone carrying this T cell receptor (beta chain) was seen more than once but under ten times. This sample was included in a study of regulatory T cells in long-lasting Graves disease. The germline V gene has CDR1 MNHNS and CDR2 SASEGT. The V and J ends lost 4 bases and 8 bases respectively, with 17 bases between them. The CDR3 spans 15 residues. TCR beta libraries were built with iRepertoire HTBI primers and Arm-PCR of CDR3 regions. TCRdb reprocessed the multiplex PCR reads via MiXCR and lists one record per CDR3 protein. In the table there are approximately 270,000 distinct CDR3 sequences, around 18% of which are singletons. Time point noted: newly diagnosed GD, antithyroid drugs for less than 3 months. PBMC-extracted RNA yielded the TCR library. The same data also contributed to another study, on T cells in Graves' hyperthyroidism and ophthalmopathy. That paper adds: Ophthalmopathy cases were set apart from stable hyperthyroidism by a 13 V-J model.

The rearrangement links TRBV6-1 to TRBJ1-4; a weak D match, TRBD1 (6 bases). This TCR derives from a woman aged 25 to 39 with Graves disease. The source material was peripheral blood mononuclear cells (PBMCs), sampled at new diagnosis, from a patient treated with antithyroid drugs. CDR3 bases: TGTGCCAGCAGTGCCTACAGGGATAATAGGGAAAAACTGTTTTTT. It specifies CASSAYRDNREKLFF.